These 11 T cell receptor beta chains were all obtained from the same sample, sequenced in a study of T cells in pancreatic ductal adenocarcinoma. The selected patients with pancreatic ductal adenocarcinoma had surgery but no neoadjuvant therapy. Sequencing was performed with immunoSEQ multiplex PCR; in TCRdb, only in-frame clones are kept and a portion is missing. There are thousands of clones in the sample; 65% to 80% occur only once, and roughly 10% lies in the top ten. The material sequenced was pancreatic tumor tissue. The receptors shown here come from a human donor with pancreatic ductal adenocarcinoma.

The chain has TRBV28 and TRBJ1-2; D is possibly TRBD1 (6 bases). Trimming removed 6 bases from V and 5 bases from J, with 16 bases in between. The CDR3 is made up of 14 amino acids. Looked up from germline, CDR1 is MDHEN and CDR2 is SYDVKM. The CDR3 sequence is CASSPGQSSYGYTF. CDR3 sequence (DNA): TGTGCCAGCAGCCCCGGACAGAGTTCGTATGGCTACACCTTC.

The CDR3 loop reads CAAGQQLGQTGNTIYF. CDR3 nucleotides: TGTGCCGCGGGTCAGCAGCTCGGACAGACTGGAAACACCATATATTTT. The rearrangement uses TRBV5-4 and TRBJ1-3; a possible D gene is TRBD1 (6 bases). This CDR3 comprises 16 residues. V was clipped by 10 bases and J by 2 bases, with 22 bases between them. CDR1 SGHNT and CDR2 YYREEE come from the germline V gene (reference sequence).

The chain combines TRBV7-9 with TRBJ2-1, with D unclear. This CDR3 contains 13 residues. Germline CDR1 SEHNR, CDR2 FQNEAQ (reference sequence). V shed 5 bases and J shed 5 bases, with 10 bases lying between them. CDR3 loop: CASSPSRDNEQFF. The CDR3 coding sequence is TGTGCCAGCAGCCCTTCGAGAGACAATGAGCAGTTCTTC.

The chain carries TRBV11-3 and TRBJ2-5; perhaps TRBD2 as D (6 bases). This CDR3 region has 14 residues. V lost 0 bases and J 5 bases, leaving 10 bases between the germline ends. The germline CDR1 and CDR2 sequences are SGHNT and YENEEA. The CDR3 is CASSLDPRGETQYF. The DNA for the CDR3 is TGTGCCAGCAGCTTAGATCCCCGGGGGGAGACCCAGTACTTC.

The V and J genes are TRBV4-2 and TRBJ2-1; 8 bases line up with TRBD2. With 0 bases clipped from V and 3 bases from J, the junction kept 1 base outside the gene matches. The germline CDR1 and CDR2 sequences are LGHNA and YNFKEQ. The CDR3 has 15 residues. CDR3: CASSQERGVYNEQFF. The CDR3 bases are TGTGCCAGCAGCCAAGAGCGGGGGGTCTACAATGAGCAGTTCTTC.

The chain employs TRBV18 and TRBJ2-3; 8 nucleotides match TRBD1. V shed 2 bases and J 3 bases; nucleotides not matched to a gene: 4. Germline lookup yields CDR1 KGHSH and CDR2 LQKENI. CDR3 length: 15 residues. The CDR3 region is CASSPSTGETDTQYF. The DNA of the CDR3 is TGTGCCAGCTCACCATCGACAGGGGAAACAGATACGCAGTATTTT.

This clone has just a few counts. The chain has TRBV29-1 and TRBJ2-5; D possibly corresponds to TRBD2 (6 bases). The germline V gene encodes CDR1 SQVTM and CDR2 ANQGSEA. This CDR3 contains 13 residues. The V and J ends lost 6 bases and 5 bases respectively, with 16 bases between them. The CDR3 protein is CSVSTRSGETQYF. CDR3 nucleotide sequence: TGCAGCGTATCGACTAGGTCAGGCGAGACCCAGTACTTC.

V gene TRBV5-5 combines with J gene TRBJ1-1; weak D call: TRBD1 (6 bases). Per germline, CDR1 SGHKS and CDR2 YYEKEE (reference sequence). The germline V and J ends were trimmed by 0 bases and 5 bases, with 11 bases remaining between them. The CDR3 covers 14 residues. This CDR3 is CASSLDGQTTEAFF. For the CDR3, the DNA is TGTGCCAGCAGCTTGGACGGACAGACGACTGAAGCTTTCTTT.

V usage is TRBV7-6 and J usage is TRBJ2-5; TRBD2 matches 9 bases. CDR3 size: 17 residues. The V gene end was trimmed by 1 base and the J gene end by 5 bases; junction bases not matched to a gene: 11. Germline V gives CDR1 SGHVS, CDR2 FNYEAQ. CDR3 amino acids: CASSLGGAGGVGETQYF. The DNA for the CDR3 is TGTGCCAGCAGCTTAGGAGGAGCGGGGGGTGTAGGGGAGACCCAGTACTTC.

In DNA form, the CDR3 reads TGTGCCAGCAGCGACCAGTACAATGAGCAGTTCTTC. This encodes CASSDQYNEQFF. V and J are TRBV6-4 and TRBJ2-1; D uncertain. Trimming left V 6 bases short and J 4 bases short, with 7 bases between. This CDR3 is 12 amino acids long. Germline values: CDR1 MRHNA, CDR2 SNTAGT.

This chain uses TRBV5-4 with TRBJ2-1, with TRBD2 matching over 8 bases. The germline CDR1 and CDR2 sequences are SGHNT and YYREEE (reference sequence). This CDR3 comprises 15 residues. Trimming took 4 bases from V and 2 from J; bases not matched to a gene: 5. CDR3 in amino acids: CASSHSGGAYNEQFF. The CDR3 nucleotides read TGTGCCAGCAGCCACTCGGGGGGGGCCTACAATGAGCAGTTCTTC. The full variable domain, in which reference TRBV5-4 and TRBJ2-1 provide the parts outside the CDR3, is ETGVTQSPTHLIKTRGQQVTLRCSSQSGHNTVSWYQQALGQGPQFIFQYYREEENGRGNFPPRFSGLQFPNYSSELNVNALELDDSALYLCASSHSGGAYNEQFFGPGTRLTVL.